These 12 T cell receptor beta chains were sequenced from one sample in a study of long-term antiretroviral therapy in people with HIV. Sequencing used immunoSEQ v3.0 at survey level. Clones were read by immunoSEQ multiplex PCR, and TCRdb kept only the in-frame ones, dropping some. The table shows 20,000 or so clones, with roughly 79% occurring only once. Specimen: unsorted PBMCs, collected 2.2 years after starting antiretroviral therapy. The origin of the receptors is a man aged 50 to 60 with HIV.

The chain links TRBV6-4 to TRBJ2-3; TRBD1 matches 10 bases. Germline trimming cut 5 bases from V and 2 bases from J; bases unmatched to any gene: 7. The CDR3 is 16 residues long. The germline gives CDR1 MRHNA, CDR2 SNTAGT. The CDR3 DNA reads TGTGCCAGCAGTATGGGACAGGGGCCGGCCACAGATACGCAGTATTTT. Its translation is CASSMGQGPATDTQYF.

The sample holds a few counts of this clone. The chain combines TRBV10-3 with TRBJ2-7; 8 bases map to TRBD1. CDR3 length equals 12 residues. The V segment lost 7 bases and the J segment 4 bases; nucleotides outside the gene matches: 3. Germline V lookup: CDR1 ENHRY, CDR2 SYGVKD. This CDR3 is CAITDRGYEQYF. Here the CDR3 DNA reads TGTGCCATCACTGACAGGGGTTACGAGCAGTACTTC.

The CDR3, as DNA: TGTGCCACCTCAACGGGGTTGGACGGCTCCTACGAGCAGTACTTC. Translating gives CATSTGLDGSYEQYF. V gene TRBV28 combines with J gene TRBJ2-7; D is perhaps TRBD2 (5 bases). Germline V gene sequence: CDR1 MDHEN, CDR2 SYDVKM. With 10 bases removed from V and 0 bases from J, the gap between germline ends came to 19 bases. This CDR3 has 15 residues.

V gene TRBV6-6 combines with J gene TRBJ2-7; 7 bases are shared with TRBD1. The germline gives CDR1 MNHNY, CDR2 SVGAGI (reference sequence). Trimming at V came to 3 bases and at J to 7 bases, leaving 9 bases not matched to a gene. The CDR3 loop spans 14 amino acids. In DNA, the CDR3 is TGTGCCAGCAGTTATACGACAGGGCTGGGAGAGCAGTACTTC. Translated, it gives CASSYTTGLGEQYF.

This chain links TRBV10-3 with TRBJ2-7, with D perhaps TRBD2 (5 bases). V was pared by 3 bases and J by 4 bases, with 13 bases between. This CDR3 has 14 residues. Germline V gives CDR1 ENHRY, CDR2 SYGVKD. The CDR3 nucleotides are TGTGCCATCAGTGAAAGCCTAGGAGGATACGAGCAGTACTTC. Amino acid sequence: CAISESLGGYEQYF.

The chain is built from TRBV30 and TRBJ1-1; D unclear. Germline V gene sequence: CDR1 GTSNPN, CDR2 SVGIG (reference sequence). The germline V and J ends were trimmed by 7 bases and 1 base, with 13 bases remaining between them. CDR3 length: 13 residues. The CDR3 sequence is CASTRAPNTEAFF. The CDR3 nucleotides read TGTGCCTCTACCCGGGCCCCGAACACTGAAGCTTTCTTT.

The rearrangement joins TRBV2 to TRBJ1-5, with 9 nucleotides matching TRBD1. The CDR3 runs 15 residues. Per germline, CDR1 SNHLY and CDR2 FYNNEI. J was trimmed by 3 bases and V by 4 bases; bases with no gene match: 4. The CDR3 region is CASSGWTGVNQPQHF. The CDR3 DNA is TGTGCCAGCAGTGGGTGGACAGGGGTCAATCAGCCCCAGCATTTT. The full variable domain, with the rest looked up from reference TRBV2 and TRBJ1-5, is EPEVTQTPSHQVTQMGQEVILRCVPISNHLYFYWYRQILGQKVEFLVSFYNNEISEKSEIFDDQFSVERPDGSNFTLKIRSTKLEDSAMYFCASSGWTGVNQPQHFGDGTRLSIL.

The CDR3 DNA is TGTGCCAGCAGTTTGGGGGACAGGGGGTTCTATGGCTACACCTTC. It codes for CASSLGDRGFYGYTF. The V call is TRBV28, the J call TRBJ1-2; TRBD1 aligns across 11 bases. The J segment lost 4 bases and the V segment lost 3 bases, leaving 4 bases of the junction unmatched. The CDR3 is made up of 15 amino acids. Germline CDR1 reads MDHEN; CDR2 reads SYDVKM.

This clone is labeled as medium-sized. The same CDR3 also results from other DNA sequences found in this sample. This CDR3 reads CASSQRTGREQYF. CDR3 bases: TGCGCCAGCAGCCAAAGGACAGGGAGGGAGCAGTACTTC. The rearrangement uses TRBV4-3 and TRBJ2-7, with 8 bases aligning to TRBD1. Germline CDR1 LGHNA, CDR2 YSLEER. V dropped 2 bases and J dropped 7; count of bases not matched to a gene: 4. This CDR3 spans 13 amino acids.

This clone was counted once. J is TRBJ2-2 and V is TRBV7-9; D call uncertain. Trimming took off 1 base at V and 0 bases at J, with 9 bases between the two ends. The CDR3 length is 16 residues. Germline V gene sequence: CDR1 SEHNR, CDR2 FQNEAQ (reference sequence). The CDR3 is CASSLGRNANTGELFF. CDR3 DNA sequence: TGTGCCAGCAGCTTAGGCAGAAACGCGAACACCGGGGAGCTGTTTTTT.

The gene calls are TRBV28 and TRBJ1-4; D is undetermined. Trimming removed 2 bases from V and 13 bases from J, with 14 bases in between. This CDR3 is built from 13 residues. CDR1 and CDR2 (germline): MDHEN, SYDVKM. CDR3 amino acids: CASSLPYTKGLFF. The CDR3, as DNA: TGTGCCAGCAGTTTACCTTACACTAAGGGACTGTTTTTT. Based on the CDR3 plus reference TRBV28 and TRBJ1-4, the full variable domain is DVKVTQSSRYLVKRTGEKVFLECVQDMDHENMFWYRQDPGLGLRLIYFSYDVKMKEKGDIPEGYSVSREKKERFSLILESASTNQTSMYLCASSLPYTKGLFFGSGTQLSVL.

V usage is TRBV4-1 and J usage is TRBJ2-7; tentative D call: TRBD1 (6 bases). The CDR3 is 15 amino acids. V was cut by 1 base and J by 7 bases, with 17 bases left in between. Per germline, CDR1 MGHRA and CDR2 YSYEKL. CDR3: CASSQASGHRWEQYF. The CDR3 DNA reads TGCGCCAGCAGCCAAGCGTCGGGACACAGGTGGGAGCAGTACTTC.